Given below is one T cell receptor beta chain in context. This CDR3 spans 18 amino acids. Germline V gives CDR1 LNHNV, CDR2 YYDKDF (reference sequence). The V gene lost 3 bases and the J gene lost 0 bases, with 15 bases spanning the gap. This record comes from a study of blood T cell repertoires in COVID-19. Profiled with immunoSEQ multiplex PCR; TCRdb holds only in-frame clones, not every one. The table includes 400,000 to 450,000 clones, roughly 89% detected once. This chain joins TRBV15 and TRBJ1-6; D is possibly TRBD1 (5 bases). Sequencing used peripheral blood. This clonotype was obtained from a woman between 25 and 40 years old with active or convalescent COVID-19. The CDR3 region has the DNA TGTGCCACCAGCAGGAGAAACGGACATAGCTCCTATAATTCACCCCTCCACTTT. Translation gives CATSRRNGHSSYNSPLHF.